The 6 T cell receptor beta chains below were found in one sample sequenced in a study of CD8+CD57+ T cells in acquired aplastic anemia. Previously, flow cytometry had revealed CD8+CD57+ cell expansion in the patients chosen for sequencing. TCR beta VDJ combinations and CDR3 sequences were profiled from genomic DNA. TCRdb re-called the reads through MiXCR, storing one row per CDR3 protein. The sample consists of about 160,000 distinct CDR3 sequences, less than 50% of them appearing once. Material for sequencing was sorted CD4+, CD8+, or CD8+CD57+ T cells (not recorded which) from PBMCs. The receptors derive from a human donor with aplastic anemia.

A few counts support this clonotype. V gene TRBV29-1 combines with J gene TRBJ2-5; 8 bases agree with TRBD1. The CDR3 totals 12 residues. CDR1 and CDR2 from the germline V gene are SQVTM and ANQGSEA. Germline trimming cut 5 bases from V and 2 bases from J; bases unmatched to any gene: 1. The CDR3 region is CSVRTGQETQYF. CDR3 in DNA: TGCAGCGTTCGGACAGGGCAAGAGACCCAGTACTTC.

This clonotype has just a few counts. The chain uses TRBV6-5 and TRBJ2-5; D is undetermined. This CDR3 region has 15 residues. Germline V gives CDR1 MNHEY, CDR2 SVGAGI. The V gene lost 0 bases and the J gene lost 4 bases, with 12 bases spanning the gap. The CDR3 bases are TGTGCCAGCAGTTACTCTTTTGGAGCGCGAGAGACCCAGTACTTC. Protein: CASSYSFGARETQYF.

This clonotype was seen a few times. The CDR3 loop is CASSVGVGGPGETQYF. The CDR3 DNA reads TGTGCCAGCAGCGTAGGGGTGGGAGGGCCGGGAGAGACCCAGTACTTC. This chain connects TRBV24-1 to TRBJ2-5; 7 positions agree with TRBD2. With 11 bases clipped from V and 4 bases from J, the junction kept 18 bases outside the gene matches. Germline CDR1 and CDR2: KGHDR and SFDVKD. The CDR3 runs 16 residues.

The J gene is TRBJ1-1, the V gene TRBV5-1; no clear D gene. This CDR3 has 16 amino acids. Germline CDR1 SGHRS, CDR2 YFSETQ. V was trimmed by 0 bases and J by 0 bases, leaving 12 bases between them. DNA of the CDR3: TGCGCCAGCAGCTTGGTTCAGGCGGGGATGAACACTGAAGCTTTCTTT. Its protein product is CASSLVQAGMNTEAFF.

The chain employs TRBV6-2 or TRBV6-3 and TRBJ2-6; 8 bases are a match to TRBD1. The CDR3 length is 18 residues. V lost 0 bases, J lost 2 bases, and 6 bases stayed unmatched. The germline V gene encodes CDR1 MNHEY and CDR2 SVGEGT. CDR3 amino acids: CASSYSTGGGAGANVLTF. CDR3 nucleotides: TGTGCCAGCAGTTACTCTACAGGGGGTGGCGCTGGGGCCAACGTCCTGACTTTC.

The V call is TRBV25-1, the J call TRBJ1-2; 8 positions match TRBD1. The CDR3 runs to 14 residues. Trimming at V came to 3 bases and at J to 5 bases, leaving 5 bases not matched to a gene. Germline assignment: CDR1 MGHDK and CDR2 SYGVNS. CDR3 in amino acids: CASSDDRGLYGYTF. The CDR3 region has the DNA TGTGCCAGCAGTGATGACAGGGGATTATATGGCTACACCTTC.